This TCR beta chain was recorded in a study of post-analysis software for immune sequencing data. Overall study: Both relapsing-remitting and secondary progressive multiple sclerosis featured among the disease courses, as did progressive-relapsing multiple sclerosis. The study's findings and limits: Batch-matched samples strongly co-clustered by F measure. A few TRBV segments were significantly more frequent in patients than in controls. TRBV5-6, TRBV5-1 and TRBV20-1 were among these segments. Significantly lower normalized Chao1 diversity was found in patients with multiple sclerosis relative to controls.

Turning to this clonotype: Its antigen remains unidentified.

cDNA libraries for TCR beta contained unique molecular identifiers. Out of about 0.95 to 10 million T cells, about 520,000 cDNA molecules were generated. TCRdb reanalysed the PCR reads using MiXCR and keeps one entry per CDR3 protein. Among about 800,000 distinct CDR3 sequences listed, about 32% were seen once. Germline values: CDR1 MNHEY, CDR2 SVGAGI. The CDR3 has 16 residues. Trimming left V 2 bases short and J 1 base short, with 12 bases between. The TCR comes from a girl aged 10 to 17 with multiple sclerosis. Sample: blood. This chain connects TRBV6-5 to TRBJ1-5, with D uncertain. CDR3 sequence (DNA): TGTGCCAGCAGTTACCGGGCCCCCTCGAGCAATCAGCCCCAGCATTTT. This codes for CASSYRAPSSNQPQHF.